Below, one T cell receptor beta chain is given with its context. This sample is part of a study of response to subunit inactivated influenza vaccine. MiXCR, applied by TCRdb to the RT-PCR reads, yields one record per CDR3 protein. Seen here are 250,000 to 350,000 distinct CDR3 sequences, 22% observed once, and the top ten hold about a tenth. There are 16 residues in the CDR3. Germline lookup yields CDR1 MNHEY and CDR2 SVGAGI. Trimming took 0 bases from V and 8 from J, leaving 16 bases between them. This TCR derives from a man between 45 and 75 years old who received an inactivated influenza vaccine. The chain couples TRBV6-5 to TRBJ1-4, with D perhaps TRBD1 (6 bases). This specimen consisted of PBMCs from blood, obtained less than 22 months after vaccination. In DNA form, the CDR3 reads TGTGCCAGCAGTTACTCGGGTCACAGGGCATCCGAAAAACTGTTTTTT. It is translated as CASSYSGHRASEKLFF.